A selection of T cell receptor beta chains follows, all from one sample in a study of blood T cell repertoires in COVID-19. The data were produced by immunoSEQ multiplex PCR, yet TCRdb's version contains in-frame clones alone and is incomplete. The data show about 88,000 clones, 90% seen once. Sequencing was performed on peripheral blood. Receptor source: a man aged 18 to 29 with COVID-19, enrolled during active disease. The CDR3 runs from the conserved cysteine through the conserved F or W. A D gene is named only where the DNA matches it firmly. Clone size is not always given. Where it is, it says once, few, many or a class for expanded clones.

J gene: TRBJ1-1
V gene: TRBV5-1
D gene: NA
clone size: NA
CDR3 DNA: TGCGCCAGCAGCTTGGGTGAAGTACAGGTGAACACTGAAGCTTTCTTT
CDR3 protein: CASSLGEVQVNTEAFF

J gene: TRBJ1-5
V gene: TRBV7-2
D gene: NA
clone size: NA
CDR3 DNA: TGTGCCAGCAGCTCTGACAGTTCCAGGCAGCCCCAGCATTTT
CDR3 protein: CASSSDSSRQPQHF

J gene: TRBJ2-1
V gene: TRBV9
D gene: TRBD2
clone size: NA
CDR3 DNA: TGTGCCAGCAGCGTAGATCGAGCGGGAGTTGGCGATGAGCAGTTCTTC
CDR3 protein: CASSVDRAGVGDEQFF

J gene: TRBJ1-2
V gene: TRBV28
D gene: NA
clone size: NA
CDR3 DNA: TGTGCCAGCAGTTTATTAACCCAGGGAGGCTACACCTTC
CDR3 protein: CASSLLTQGGYTF

J gene: TRBJ2-7
V gene: TRBV27
D gene: NA
clone size: NA
CDR3 DNA: TGTGCCAGCACCACCCCCGGGAGTTACGAGCAGTACTTC
CDR3 protein: CASTTPGSYEQYF

J gene: TRBJ2-1
V gene: TRBV5-1
D gene: TRBD1
clone size: few
CDR3 DNA: TGCGCCACCTACCCAATTCCGGGACAGGGGAACAATGAGCAGTTCTTC
CDR3 protein: CATYPIPGQGNNEQFF

J gene: TRBJ1-5
V gene: TRBV27
D gene: NA
clone size: NA
CDR3 DNA: TGTGCCAGCAGTTTAACAGGGTATAGCAATCAGCCCCAGCATTTT
CDR3 protein: CASSLTGYSNQPQHF

J gene: TRBJ2-7
V gene: TRBV30
D gene: NA
clone size: NA
CDR3 DNA: TGTGCCTGGAGACAGGGTTCCTACGAGCAGTACTTC
CDR3 protein: CAWRQGSYEQYF

J gene: TRBJ2-1
V gene: TRBV30
D gene: TRBD2
clone size: NA
CDR3 DNA: TGTGCCTGGAGTGTACTATGGGGACTAGCGGGAGGGCCTGGGGATGAGCAGTTCTTC
CDR3 protein: CAWSVLWGLAGGPGDEQFF

J gene: TRBJ1-1
V gene: TRBV19
D gene: TRBD1
clone size: NA
CDR3 DNA: TGTGCCAGTAGCCCCAGGAAGGACAGGCTGAACACTGAAGCTTTCTTT
CDR3 protein: CASSPRKDRLNTEAFF